These T cell receptor beta chains were read from a single sample in a study of technical replicates of blood from a handful of donors. Sequencing was performed with immunoSEQ multiplex PCR; in TCRdb, only in-frame clones are kept and a portion is missing. The repertoire holds about 61,000 clones, with 70% to 90% as singletons. Sequenced: PBMCs. The receptor source for this set is a human donor in good health. Some clones in this sample may be carry-over from other donors' samples. Both conserved end residues are part of each CDR3. A D gene is named only where the DNA matches it firmly. Only part of the rows carry a size: once, few, many, or a class if the clone is expanded.

v_call: TRBV4-1
cdr3_length: 13
d_call: TRBD1
clone_size: NA
j_call: TRBJ1-2
cdr3_aa: CASSQGQGDGYTF
cdr3_nt: TGCGCCAGCAGCCAGGGACAGGGGGATGGCTACACCTTC

v_call: TRBV7-2
cdr3_length: 12
d_call: NA
clone_size: NA
j_call: TRBJ1-4
cdr3_aa: CASSLVGEKLFF
cdr3_nt: TGTGCCAGCAGCTTAGTCGGGGAAAAACTGTTTTTT

v_call: TRBV27
cdr3_length: 13
d_call: TRBD1
clone_size: NA
j_call: TRBJ2-7
cdr3_aa: CASKRTGTHEQYF
cdr3_nt: TGTGCCAGCAAAAGGACAGGGACCCACGAGCAGTACTTC

v_call: TRBV5-1
cdr3_length: 13
d_call: NA
clone_size: few
j_call: TRBJ2-2
cdr3_aa: CASEKDTTGELFF
cdr3_nt: TGCGCCAGCGAGAAAGACACAACCGGGGAGCTGTTTTTT

v_call: TRBV7-2
cdr3_length: 16
d_call: NA
clone_size: few
j_call: TRBJ1-1
cdr3_aa: CASSLGRVTRKAEAFF
cdr3_nt: TGTGCCAGCAGCTTAGGCAGGGTGACTCGTAAAGCTGAAGCTTTCTTT

v_call: TRBV4-2
cdr3_length: 14
d_call: NA
clone_size: NA
j_call: TRBJ2-7
cdr3_aa: CASSPPAGNPEQYF
cdr3_nt: TGTGCCAGCAGCCCCCCGGCAGGGAATCCCGAGCAGTACTTC

v_call: TRBV25-1
cdr3_length: 11
d_call: NA
clone_size: NA
j_call: TRBJ1-2
cdr3_aa: CAKTGVNGYTF
cdr3_nt: TGTGCCAAAACAGGTGTCAATGGCTACACCTTC

v_call: TRBV30
cdr3_length: 15
d_call: NA
clone_size: few
j_call: TRBJ2-3
cdr3_aa: CAWSGVAGQTDTQYF
cdr3_nt: TGTGCCTGGAGTGGGGTAGCGGGACAGACAGATACGCAGTATTTT

v_call: TRBV18
cdr3_length: 15
d_call: NA
clone_size: NA
j_call: TRBJ2-1
cdr3_aa: CASSLAGSTYNEQFF
cdr3_nt: TGTGCCAGCTCCCTCGCCGGGAGTACCTACAATGAGCAGTTCTTC

v_call: TRBV5-1
cdr3_length: 14
d_call: NA
clone_size: NA
j_call: TRBJ2-5
cdr3_aa: CASSPQTGGETQYF
cdr3_nt: TGCGCCAGCAGCCCCCAGACAGGAGGAGAGACCCAGTACTTC

v_call: TRBV25-1
cdr3_length: 14
d_call: TRBD1
clone_size: NA
j_call: TRBJ1-2
cdr3_aa: CASSGSGTGGGYTF
cdr3_nt: TGTGCCAGCAGTGGATCCGGGACAGGGGGTGGCTACACCTTC

v_call: TRBV5-1
cdr3_length: 19
d_call: TRBD1
clone_size: NA
j_call: TRBJ2-7
cdr3_aa: CASSTVLAAGGRGIAEQYF
cdr3_nt: TGCGCCAGCAGCACAGTTTTGGCGGCAGGGGGAAGGGGTATCGCCGAGCAGTACTTC

v_call: TRBV5-1
cdr3_length: 11
d_call: NA
clone_size: once
j_call: TRBJ2-3
cdr3_aa: CASRAGDTQYF
cdr3_nt: TGCGCCAGCAGGGCGGGGGATACGCAGTATTTT